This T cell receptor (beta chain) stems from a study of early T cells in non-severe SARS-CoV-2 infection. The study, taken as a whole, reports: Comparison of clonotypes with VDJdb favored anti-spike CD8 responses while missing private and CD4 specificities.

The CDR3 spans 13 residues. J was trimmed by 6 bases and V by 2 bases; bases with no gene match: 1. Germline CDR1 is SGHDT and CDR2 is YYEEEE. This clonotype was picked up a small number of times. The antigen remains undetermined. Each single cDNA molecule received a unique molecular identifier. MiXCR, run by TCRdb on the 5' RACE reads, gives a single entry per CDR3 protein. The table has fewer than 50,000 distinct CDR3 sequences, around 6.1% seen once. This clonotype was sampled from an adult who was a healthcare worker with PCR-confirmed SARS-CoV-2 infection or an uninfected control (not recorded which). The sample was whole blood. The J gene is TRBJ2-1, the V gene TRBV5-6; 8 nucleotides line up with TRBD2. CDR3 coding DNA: TGTGCCAGCAGCTTAGGGACTAGCAATGAGCAGTTCTTC. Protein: CASSLGTSNEQFF.